Listed here are 11 T cell receptor beta chains from one sample, sequenced in a study of cytomegalovirus exposure and HLA in healthy donors. PCR primers comprised 60 Vbeta and 13 Jbeta primers. The method was immunoSEQ multiplex PCR; TCRdb's version includes in-frame clones alone and lacks a portion of them. In the table there are under 300,000 clones, 70% to 90% of which are singletons. The material sequenced was PBMCs. The source is a woman aged 60-70 years in good health and CMV-seropositive.

This chain joins TRBV11-2 and TRBJ2-3; tentative D call: TRBD1 (6 bases). This CDR3 has 14 residues. The germline V gene encodes CDR1 SGHAT and CDR2 FQNNGV. Deletions cut 5 bases from V and 2 bases from J, with 11 bases between. Written as DNA, the CDR3 is TGTGCCAGCAGCGTCGGACAGAACACAGATACGCAGTATTTT. This codes for CASSVGQNTDTQYF.

The V and J genes are TRBV29-1 and TRBJ1-5; perhaps TRBD1 as D (5 bases). The CDR3 extends over 15 amino acids. Per the germline V gene, CDR1 is SQVTM and CDR2 is ANQGSEA. V was clipped by 4 bases and J by 4 bases, with 17 bases between them. CDR3 in amino acids: CSVGGSGGINQPQHF. DNA for the CDR3: TGCAGCGTTGGGGGATCGGGGGGGATAAATCAGCCCCAGCATTTT.

The J gene is TRBJ2-5, the V gene TRBV9, with 10 positions matching TRBD2. J was trimmed by 4 bases and V by 3 bases; bases with no gene match: 3. The germline gives CDR1 SGDLS, CDR2 YYNGEE. CDR3 length equals 14 residues. The CDR3 here is CASSGGLAVETQYF. The CDR3 bases are TGTGCCAGCAGCGGTGGACTAGCGGTAGAGACCCAGTACTTC.

This sequence joins TRBV19 and TRBJ1-3, with a possible D match to TRBD1 (5 bases). The V gene lost 5 bases and the J gene lost 0 bases, with 17 bases spanning the gap. The CDR3 contains 17 residues. Germline V gene lookup returns CDR1 LNHDA and CDR2 SQIVND (reference sequence). CDR3 nucleotides: TGTGCCAGTAGTTCCCGAACAGGCCAACCCTCTGGAAACACCATATATTTT. Translated, it gives CASSSRTGQPSGNTIYF.

The rearrangement links TRBV30 to TRBJ1-4; TRBD1 matches 7 bases. Unmatched junction bases numbered 11, after V lost 0 bases and J lost 7 bases. The germline gives CDR1 GTSNPN, CDR2 SVGIG (reference sequence). The length of the CDR3 is 16 residues. The CDR3 region is CAWSVLGTAGSEKLFF. DNA of the CDR3: TGTGCCTGGAGTGTATTGGGGACAGCCGGGAGTGAAAAACTGTTTTTT.

The rearrangement joins TRBV4-2 to TRBJ2-1; TRBD2 is a possible D gene (5 bases). The CDR3 extends over 15 amino acids. V was trimmed by 2 bases and J by 3 bases, leaving 11 bases between them. In germline, CDR1 is LGHNA, CDR2 YNFKEQ. CDR3 region: CASSQSARDYNEQFF. The CDR3 DNA reads as TGTGCCAGCAGCCAAAGCGCCCGGGACTACAATGAGCAGTTCTTC.

This clone was counted once. A junction boundary mismatches the germline segment, possibly from a read error. J is TRBJ2-7 and V is TRBV6-1; TRBD2 might be the D (7 bases). The CDR3 sequence is 13 residues long. CDR1 MNHNS and CDR2 SASEGT come from the germline V gene. The CDR3 DNA reads TGTGCCAGCAGTGAAATCGATGGGGGGGCCCAACCCTTC. It translates to CASSEIDGGAQPF.

The V call is TRBV5-1, the J call TRBJ1-4, with 8 bases lining up with TRBD1. The CDR3 covers 16 residues. J gave up 0 bases and V 4 bases, and 5 bases lay outside the gene matches. Germline V CDR1 and CDR2: SGHRS, YFSETQ. This CDR3 is CASSAGTGATNEKLFF. In DNA, the CDR3 is TGCGCCAGCAGCGCCGGGACAGGAGCAACTAATGAAAAACTGTTTTTT.

This clone has only one observation. CDR3 in DNA: TGTGCCAGTAGTATAAATGGAGACAGGGGTGAGATGAACACTGAAGCTTTCTTT. Translation gives CASSINGDRGEMNTEAFF. This chain joins TRBV19 and TRBJ1-1, with TRBD1 matching over 8 bases. CDR1 LNHDA and CDR2 SQIVND come from the germline V gene (reference sequence). V lost 2 bases to trimming and J lost 0 bases; unmatched junction nucleotides: 11. The CDR3 is 18 residues long.

The CDR3 region is CASSELTSVSYEQYF. The CDR3 nucleotides are TGTGCCAGCAGTGAACTGACTAGCGTCTCCTACGAGCAGTACTTC. The chain is built from TRBV2 and TRBJ2-7; 8 nucleotides match TRBD2. This CDR3 comprises 15 residues. Germline CDR1 and CDR2: SNHLY and FYNNEI. J lost 0 bases, V lost 2 bases, and 3 bases had no gene match.

The J gene is TRBJ2-4, the V gene TRBV5-1; 12 nucleotides align to TRBD2. The germline gives CDR1 SGHRS, CDR2 YFSETQ. The CDR3 length is 18 residues. V lost 0 bases, J lost 0 bases, and 4 bases stayed unmatched. This chain's CDR3 is CASSLGTSGILAKNIQYF. The DNA for the CDR3 is TGCGCCAGCAGCTTGGGGACTAGCGGGATCTTAGCCAAAAACATTCAGTACTTC.